A single sample gave rise to the 31 T cell receptor beta chains below, sequenced in a study of blood T cell repertoires in COVID-19. TCRdb's copy holds only in-frame clones and misses some; the assay was immunoSEQ multiplex PCR. The sample shows 81,000 or so clones, 86% of them seen only once. Sequencing was performed on peripheral blood. Every receptor here comes from a man in his forties or fifties with active COVID-19.

The chain joins TRBV28 to TRBJ1-2; 8 bases match TRBD1. V lost 5 bases to trimming and J lost 12 bases; unmatched junction nucleotides: 8. This CDR3 comprises 12 residues. Germline CDR1 MDHEN, CDR2 SYDVKM. The CDR3: CASSGPTGVHTF. DNA of the CDR3: TGTGCCAGCAGTGGCCCGACAGGGGTTCACACCTTC.

The chain combines TRBV6-5 with TRBJ1-6, with D uncertain. The CDR3 is 15 amino acids. V shed 2 bases and J shed 7 bases, with 12 bases lying between them. Germline-derived CDR1 and CDR2 are MNHEY and SVGAGI. CDR3 bases: TGTGCCAGCAGTTACGACCGGGATTCAAATTCACCCCTCCACTTT. Translated, it gives CASSYDRDSNSPLHF.

The chain recombines TRBV7-9 with TRBJ2-1; 9 bases line up with TRBD2. The trim removed 4 bases at V and 3 bases at J, leaving 7 bases unmatched. Germline assignment: CDR1 SEHNR and CDR2 FQNEAQ (reference sequence). This CDR3 has 16 residues. In nucleotides, the CDR3 is TGTGCCAGCAGCTCACCGATAGCGGGAGTCTACAATGAGCAGTTCTTC. Translated: CASSSPIAGVYNEQFF.

The genes are TRBV10-3 and TRBJ1-1; D gene ambiguous. This CDR3 contains 14 residues. Germline V gene data show CDR1 as ENHRY and CDR2 as SYGVKD. The V end lost 4 bases, the J end lost 5 bases, and 14 bases lay between the germline ends. CDR3 sequence reads: CAISGVNRGTEAFF. The DNA for the CDR3 is TGTGCCATCAGTGGGGTAAACAGAGGGACTGAAGCTTTCTTT.

The DNA for the CDR3 is TGTGCCTGGAGTGCAGGCAGGAATGGAAACACCATATATTTT. Translation gives CAWSAGRNGNTIYF. The chain couples TRBV30 to TRBJ1-3; D gene uncertain. The length of the CDR3 is 14 residues. The V end was cut by 1 base, the J end by 3 bases, with 10 bases between. Per the germline V gene, CDR1 is GTSNPN and CDR2 is SVGIG (reference sequence). Looking up the rest from reference TRBV30 and TRBJ1-3 gives the full variable domain: SQTIHQWPATLVQPVGSPLSLECTVEGTSNPNLYWYRQAAGRGLQLLFYSVGIGQISSEVPQNLSASRPQDRQFILSSKKLLLSDSGFYLCAWSAGRNGNTIYFGEGSWLTVV.

The table lists this clone with many counts. This chain joins TRBV4-3 and TRBJ2-1; 7 bases are shared with TRBD2. The germline V gene encodes CDR1 LGHNA and CDR2 YSLEER. CDR3 length: 16 amino acids. The V segment lost 4 bases and the J segment 4 bases; nucleotides outside the gene matches: 10. The CDR3 loop reads CASSPTSVGIYNEQFF. In DNA form, the CDR3 reads TGCGCCAGCAGCCCCACTAGCGTGGGAATTTACAATGAGCAGTTCTTC.

This chain links TRBV28 with TRBJ2-3, with 7 nucleotides matching TRBD2. CDR3 length: 16 amino acids. Germline CDR1 and CDR2: MDHEN and SYDVKM. V was pared by 6 bases and J by 2 bases, with 11 bases of the junction left unmatched. The CDR3 DNA follows: TGTGCCAGCAGATATCCCCGGGACTACTCCACAGATACGCAGTATTTT. This codes for CASRYPRDYSTDTQYF.

The chain combines TRBV28 with TRBJ2-1; possible D gene TRBD1, 5 bases. The CDR3 is made up of 15 amino acids. Between the trimmed V and J ends, which lost 3 bases and 7 bases, there was a span of 16 bases. Germline CDR1 and CDR2: MDHEN and SYDVKM. In DNA form, the CDR3 reads TGTGCCAGCAGTTTCCTCCTCGCAGGGCGGAATGAGCAGTTCTTC. Its translation: CASSFLLAGRNEQFF.

The genes are TRBV11-2 and TRBJ2-2, with 9 bases identical to TRBD1. Unmatched junction bases numbered 7, after V lost 5 bases and J lost 6 bases. The germline gives CDR1 SGHAT, CDR2 FQNNGV. The CDR3 is made up of 15 amino acids. DNA of the CDR3: TGTGCCAGCAGCCCGGGGACAGGGAGGGCCGGGGAGCTGTTTTTT. Protein product: CASSPGTGRAGELFF.

This chain joins TRBV19 and TRBJ2-1, with a weak D call TRBD1 (5 bases). Trimming stripped 4 bases from V and 7 bases from J, with 11 bases between. There are 13 residues in the CDR3. The germline V gene encodes CDR1 LNHDA and CDR2 SQIVND (reference sequence). The CDR3 bases are TGTGCCAGTAGTACCCCTGGGGCTAATGAGCAGTTCTTC. This gives the protein CASSTPGANEQFF.

The genes are TRBV7-9 and TRBJ1-2; D gene uncertain. The V end was cut by 1 base, the J end by 5 bases, with 8 bases between. The CDR3 has 13 amino acids. In germline, CDR1 is SEHNR, CDR2 FQNEAQ (reference sequence). The CDR3 sequence: CASSLGSVYGYTF. CDR3 sequence (DNA): TGTGCCAGCAGCTTAGGGTCAGTTTATGGCTACACCTTC.

The DNA of the CDR3 is TGTGCCAGCACCTTTAATGAGGCCCCCGAGTGCGCCTACAATGAGCAGTTCTTC. Translation gives CASTFNEAPECAYNEQFF. The chain links TRBV27 to TRBJ2-1; D not certain. The CDR3 covers 18 residues. Germline CDR1 MNHEY, CDR2 SMNVEV (reference sequence). V lost 7 bases and J lost 2, with 24 bases in between.

This sequence joins TRBV12-3 or TRBV12-4 and TRBJ2-7; 7 nucleotides align to TRBD2. With 8 bases clipped from V and 1 base from J, the junction kept 2 bases outside the gene matches. The CDR3 length is 12 residues. The CDR3 here is CASRTSSYEQYF. The CDR3 DNA is TGTGCCAGCCGGACTAGTTCCTACGAGCAGTACTTC.

The chain recombines TRBV4-3 with TRBJ2-5, with TRBD2 matching 8 bases. This CDR3 is built from 17 residues. V lost 1 base and J lost 2; bases outside the gene matches: 9. In germline, CDR1 is LGHNA, CDR2 YSLEER. The CDR3 coding sequence is TGCGCCAGCAGCCAAGGGGTCATAGCGGGGATACAAGAGACCCAGTACTTC. It translates to CASSQGVIAGIQETQYF.

This clone is a singleton in its sample. The chain carries TRBV28 and TRBJ2-3; perhaps TRBD2 as D (6 bases). This CDR3 has 15 residues. V shed 6 bases and J shed 3 bases, with 16 bases lying between them. Per the germline V gene, CDR1 is MDHEN and CDR2 is SYDVKM. The CDR3: CASRNGRERTDTQYF. Here the CDR3 DNA reads TGTGCCAGCAGGAATGGCCGGGAGAGAACAGATACGCAGTATTTT.

In DNA, the CDR3 is TGTGCCAGCAGCGTAGCCGGCGGGAGGGCCCCCACAGATACGCAGTATTTT. Translation gives CASSVAGGRAPTDTQYF. The chain combines TRBV9 with TRBJ2-3; 9 bases are a match to TRBD2. Germline V gives CDR1 SGDLS, CDR2 YYNGEE. This CDR3 spans 17 amino acids. Unmatched junction bases numbered 7, after V lost 0 bases and J lost 2 bases.

The V and J genes are TRBV4-1 and TRBJ2-5; 11 bases line up with TRBD1. V lost 4 bases and J lost 3; bases outside the gene matches: 4. This CDR3 has 15 amino acids. CDR1 is MGHRA, CDR2 YSYEKL, per germline. The CDR3 here is CASSPGQGVKETQYF. The CDR3 coding sequence is TGCGCCAGCAGCCCGGGACAGGGGGTAAAAGAGACCCAGTACTTC.

This clone was counted once. This chain links TRBV5-1 with TRBJ1-5, with D possibly matching TRBD1 (5 bases). The CDR3 extends over 14 amino acids. V lost 4 bases, J lost 8 bases, and 16 bases lay in between. Germline loops: CDR1 SGHRS, CDR2 YFSETQ. CDR3 sequence (DNA): TGCGCCAGCAGCATTAGCGGGACGGAGGAGCCCCAGCATTTT. Translation: CASSISGTEEPQHF.

This chain uses TRBV2 with TRBJ2-7, with 7 bases identical to TRBD2. Germline V gives CDR1 SNHLY, CDR2 FYNNEI. V lost 1 base to trimming and J lost 6 bases; unmatched junction nucleotides: 3. The length of the CDR3 is 13 residues. In nucleotides, the CDR3 is TGTGCCAGCAGTGAAGAGCGGGACTCCGAGCAGTACTTC. Its protein product is CASSEERDSEQYF.

This chain links TRBV9 with TRBJ2-2; 14 bases are a match to TRBD2. With 0 bases clipped from V and 2 bases from J, the junction kept 3 bases outside the gene matches. CDR1 and CDR2 (germline): SGDLS, YYNGEE. The CDR3 runs to 18 residues. CDR3 nucleotides: TGTGCCAGCAGCGTAGAAGGGACTAGCGGGGGCAACACCGGGGAGCTGTTTTTT. This gives the protein CASSVEGTSGGNTGELFF.

V usage is TRBV12-3 or TRBV12-4 and J usage is TRBJ2-3, with TRBD2 as a possible D gene (5 bases). CDR3 size: 13 residues. Trimming took off 5 bases at V and 5 bases at J, with 11 bases between the two ends. The CDR3 DNA reads as TGTGCCAGCAGTAGAGCGGTGATAGATACGCAGTATTTT. Translated, it gives CASSRAVIDTQYF.

The chain employs TRBV5-6 and TRBJ2-7; a weak D match, TRBD1 (6 bases). The CDR3 has 16 residues. V was clipped by 4 bases and J by 0 bases, with 17 bases between them. Germline V gene data show CDR1 as SGHDT and CDR2 as YYEEEE. The CDR3 protein is CASSQPGERSSYEQYF. As DNA, the CDR3 is TGTGCCAGCAGCCAACCAGGGGAGCGGAGCTCCTACGAGCAGTACTTC.

V usage is TRBV10-3 and J usage is TRBJ1-1; D perhaps matches TRBD1 (6 bases). V was pared by 10 bases and J by 5 bases, with 23 bases between. Germline V gene data show CDR1 as ENHRY and CDR2 as SYGVKD. CDR3 length equals 15 residues. The CDR3 region is CATNPGALGRTEAFF. The DNA for the CDR3 is TGTGCCACAAACCCGGGGGCCCTCGGGAGGACTGAAGCTTTCTTT.

This clone was recorded once. This chain uses TRBV3-1 (or the pseudogene TRBV3-2) with TRBJ2-5, with 9 bases matching TRBD1. The CDR3 sequence is 16 residues long. The germline CDR1 and CDR2 sequences are LGHDT and YNNKEL (reference sequence). The J segment lost 5 bases and the V segment lost 4 bases, leaving 11 bases of the junction unmatched. This CDR3 is CASSPGTGRKGETQYF. The DNA of the CDR3 is TGTGCCAGCAGCCCGGGGACAGGGCGTAAGGGGGAGACCCAGTACTTC.

This chain connects TRBV7-2 to TRBJ2-5; 7 bases are a match to TRBD1. The CDR3 consists of 15 residues. Losses at the gene ends were 2 bases for V and 4 bases for J; bases not matched to a gene: 7. Germline V gene data show CDR1 as SGHTA and CDR2 as FQGNSA. The DNA for the CDR3 is TGTGCCAGCAGCTTAACCGGGACAGCGACAGAGACCCAGTACTTC. It is translated as CASSLTGTATETQYF.

This chain connects TRBV4-2 to TRBJ1-2, with D uncertain. Germline V gene sequence: CDR1 LGHNA, CDR2 YNFKEQ. V was clipped by 0 bases and J by 5 bases, with 7 bases between them. The CDR3 contains 13 residues. The DNA for the CDR3 is TGTGCCAGCAGCCAAGAATCACAATATGGCTACACCTTC. Residues: CASSQESQYGYTF.

This clone was found once. The chain employs TRBV4-1 and TRBJ2-7, with 9 bases that match TRBD1. After removal of 0 bases from V and 4 bases from J, the junction contained 1 base not matched to a gene. Germline V gene lookup returns CDR1 MGHRA and CDR2 YSYEKL. This CDR3 is built from 14 residues. The CDR3 loop reads CASSQEQGAYEQYF. CDR3 coding DNA: TGCGCCAGCAGCCAAGAACAGGGGGCTTACGAGCAGTACTTC.

This clone occurred once. The chain has TRBV5-8 and TRBJ2-5; the match to TRBD1 covers 8 bases. Germline assignment: CDR1 SGHTS and CDR2 YDEGEE. CDR3 length: 13 amino acids. V lost 3 bases and J lost 2; bases outside the gene matches: 0. CDR3 nucleotides: TGTGCCAGCAGCTGGGACAGGCAAGAGACCCAGTACTTC. Its protein is CASSWDRQETQYF.

This rearrangement joins TRBV4-3 to TRBJ2-2; TRBD1 matches 12 bases. This CDR3 has 17 amino acids. Trimming removed 4 bases from V and 6 bases from J; junction bases left unmatched: 9. The germline CDR1 and CDR2 sequences are LGHNA and YSLEER. CDR3 amino acids: CASSLGTGTGGSGELFF. The CDR3 DNA sequence: TGCGCCAGCAGCCTCGGGACAGGGACAGGGGGCTCCGGGGAGCTGTTTTTT.

J is TRBJ2-2 and V is TRBV7-2; 16 nucleotides match TRBD2. Germline V lookup: CDR1 SGHTA, CDR2 FQGNSA. Germline trimming cut 7 bases from V and 4 bases from J; bases unmatched to any gene: 9. The CDR3 has 18 amino acids. CDR3 sequence (DNA): TGTGCCAGCACCCCAATGGGACTAGCGGGGGGGGGCACCGGGGAGCTGTTTTTT. The encoded protein is CASTPMGLAGGGTGELFF.

This rearrangement joins TRBV9 to TRBJ2-3; D possibly corresponds to TRBD1 (6 bases). V was pared by 0 bases and J by 6 bases, with 11 bases between. Germline CDR1 SGDLS, CDR2 YYNGEE. The CDR3 has 14 amino acids. The CDR3 DNA reads TGTGCCAGCAGCGTAGTCCAGGGGTTGGATACGCAGTATTTT. The encoded protein is CASSVVQGLDTQYF. Supplemented by reference TRBV9 and TRBJ2-3, the full variable domain reads DSGVTQTPKHLITATGQRVTLRCSPRSGDLSVYWYQQSLDQGLQFLIQYYNGEERAKGNILERFSAQQFPDLHSELNLSSLELGDSALYFCASSVVQGLDTQYFGPGTRLTVL.